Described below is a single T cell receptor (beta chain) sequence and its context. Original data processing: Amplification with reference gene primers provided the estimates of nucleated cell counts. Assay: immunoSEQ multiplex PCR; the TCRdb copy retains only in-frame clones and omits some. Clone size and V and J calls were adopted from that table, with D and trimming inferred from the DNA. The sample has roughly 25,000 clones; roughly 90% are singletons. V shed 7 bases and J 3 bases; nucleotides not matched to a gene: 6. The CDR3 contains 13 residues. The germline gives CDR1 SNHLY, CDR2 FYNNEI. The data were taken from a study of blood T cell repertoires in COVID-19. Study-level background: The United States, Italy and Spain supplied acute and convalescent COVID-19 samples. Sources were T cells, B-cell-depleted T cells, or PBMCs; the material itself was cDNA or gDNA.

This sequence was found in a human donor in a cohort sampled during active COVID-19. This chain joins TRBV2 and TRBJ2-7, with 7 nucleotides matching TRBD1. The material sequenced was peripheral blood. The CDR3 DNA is TGTGCCAGCACCTCTCAGGGGGACTACGAGCAGTACGTC. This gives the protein CASTSQGDYEQYV.